The 5 T cell receptor beta chains listed next were all sequenced from one sample in a study of blood T cell repertoires in COVID-19. Repertoires were generated with immunoSEQ multiplex PCR, while TCRdb's copy carries only in-frame clones and drops some. The data contain about 240,000 clones, roughly 86% of them seen just once; the ten biggest clones take up 2.5% to 3.5%. Sequencing was done on a sample of PBMCs or T cells enriched from blood (not recorded which). The receptors derive from a middle-aged woman with acute COVID-19.

This CDR3 is CASSPLSGNEQFF. The CDR3 bases are TGTGCCAGCAGTCCCTTGTCGGGTAATGAGCAGTTCTTC. This rearrangement joins TRBV27 to TRBJ2-1; the D is unclear. Germline V CDR1 and CDR2: MNHEY, SMNVEV (reference sequence). The CDR3 spans 13 residues. Trimming removed 5 bases at V and 7 bases at J, with 12 bases between.

The chain uses TRBV11-2 and TRBJ2-5, with a possible D match to TRBD2 (5 bases). CDR3 length: 15 residues. Trimming cost V 2 bases and J 0 bases, with 10 bases left between them. The germline CDR1 and CDR2 sequences are SGHAT and FQNNGV. CDR3 protein: CASSLRRGNQETQYF. Written as DNA, the CDR3 is TGTGCCAGCAGCTTAAGACGGGGAAACCAAGAGACCCAGTACTTC.

The rearrangement links TRBV3-1 (or the pseudogene TRBV3-2) to TRBJ2-3; tentatively, D is TRBD2 (6 bases). Germline V CDR1 and CDR2: LGHDT, YNNKEL (reference sequence). The CDR3 extends over 17 amino acids. Deletions cut 2 bases from V and 0 bases from J, with 15 bases between. In DNA, the CDR3 is TGTGCCAGCAGCCAATCAGTGTTTAGCGGTAGCACAGATACGCAGTATTTT. It translates to CASSQSVFSGSTDTQYF.

The genes are TRBV12-5 and TRBJ2-5; no clear D. The CDR3 has 14 amino acids. V was clipped by 1 base and J by 3 bases, with 9 bases between them. Germline loops: CDR1 LGHNT, CDR2 FRNRAP. CDR3 residues: CASGLGQAKETQYF. CDR3 DNA: TGTGCTAGTGGTTTGGGGCAGGCAAAAGAGACCCAGTACTTC.

V and J are TRBV2 and TRBJ2-7, with TRBD2 matching 13 bases. This CDR3 spans 14 amino acids. Trimming removed 6 bases from V and 3 bases from J; junction bases left unmatched: 2. Germline values: CDR1 SNHLY, CDR2 FYNNEI. In nucleotides, the CDR3 is TGTGCCAGCAGCGGGACTAGCGGGAACTACGAGCAGTACTTC. It yields the protein CASSGTSGNYEQYF. The whole variable domain, remainder taken from reference TRBV2 and TRBJ2-7, is EPEVTQTPSHQVTQMGQEVILRCVPISNHLYFYWYRQILGQKVEFLVSFYNNEISEKSEIFDDQFSVERPDGSNFTLKIRSTKLEDSAMYFCASSGTSGNYEQYFGPGTRLTVT.